The 4 T cell receptor beta chains below all came from one sample that was sequenced in a study of type 1 and type 2 diabetes patients (dated by TCRdb to the mid-2010s). Reads for this sample came from an Illumina MiSeq. Genomic DNA from sorted T cell subsets served as template for TCRbeta CDR3 amplification. The TCRbeta CDR3 region was amplified by multiplex PCR with 30 forward and 13 reverse primers. The public sequencing data were trimmed at Q25 with fastp and processed into clonotypes with MiXCR by TCRdb, which kept only in-frame beta chains. Rows are unified per CDR3 protein, each entry keeping the most common DNA and genes. This sample has a few hundred thousand distinct CDR3 sequences in its table, and over 45% of those were observed once. The leading ten clones occupy roughly 15% of the sample. The sequencing sample was made of peripheral blood mononuclear cells (PBMCs). The source of these receptors is a man between 18 and 35 years old with type 2 diabetes.

V is TRBV29-1 and J is TRBJ1-2; TRBD1 aligns across 7 bases. V shed 8 bases and J 2 bases; nucleotides not matched to a gene: 5. In germline, CDR1 is SQVTM, CDR2 ANQGSEA. The CDR3 runs 12 residues. CDR3 nucleotide sequence: TGCAGCATCGGAGGGGGCAACTATGGCTACACCTTC. It yields the protein CSIGGGNYGYTF.

The genes are TRBV4-3 and TRBJ1-2; 12 nucleotides match TRBD1. Germline V gene data show CDR1 as LGHNA and CDR2 as YSLEER. The CDR3 sequence is 15 residues long. J lost 5 bases, V lost 3 bases, and 4 bases had no gene match. CDR3 nucleotides: TGCGCCAGCAGCCAGGGACAGGGGGCCGGGTATGGCTACACCTTC. The encoded protein is CASSQGQGAGYGYTF.

This chain connects TRBV15 to TRBJ2-1; perhaps TRBD1 as D (5 bases). CDR1 is LNHNV and CDR2 is YYDKDF in the germline V gene (reference sequence). V gave up 1 base and J gave up 12 bases, with 16 bases separating them. The CDR3 consists of 14 residues. CDR3 sequence: CATSRGGTSGGQFF. For the CDR3, the DNA is TGTGCCACCAGCAGAGGGGGCACTTCCGGTGGGCAGTTCTTC.

The chain combines TRBV6-6 with TRBJ2-1; tentatively, D is TRBD1 (6 bases). This CDR3 spans 14 amino acids. The germline V gene encodes CDR1 MNHNY and CDR2 SVGAGI (reference sequence). Trimming left V 8 bases short and J 9 bases short, with 20 bases between. The CDR3 region has the DNA TGTGCCAGCGGAGACAGGTTAGGGGCAACTGAGCAGTTCTTC. Its protein is CASGDRLGATEQFF.